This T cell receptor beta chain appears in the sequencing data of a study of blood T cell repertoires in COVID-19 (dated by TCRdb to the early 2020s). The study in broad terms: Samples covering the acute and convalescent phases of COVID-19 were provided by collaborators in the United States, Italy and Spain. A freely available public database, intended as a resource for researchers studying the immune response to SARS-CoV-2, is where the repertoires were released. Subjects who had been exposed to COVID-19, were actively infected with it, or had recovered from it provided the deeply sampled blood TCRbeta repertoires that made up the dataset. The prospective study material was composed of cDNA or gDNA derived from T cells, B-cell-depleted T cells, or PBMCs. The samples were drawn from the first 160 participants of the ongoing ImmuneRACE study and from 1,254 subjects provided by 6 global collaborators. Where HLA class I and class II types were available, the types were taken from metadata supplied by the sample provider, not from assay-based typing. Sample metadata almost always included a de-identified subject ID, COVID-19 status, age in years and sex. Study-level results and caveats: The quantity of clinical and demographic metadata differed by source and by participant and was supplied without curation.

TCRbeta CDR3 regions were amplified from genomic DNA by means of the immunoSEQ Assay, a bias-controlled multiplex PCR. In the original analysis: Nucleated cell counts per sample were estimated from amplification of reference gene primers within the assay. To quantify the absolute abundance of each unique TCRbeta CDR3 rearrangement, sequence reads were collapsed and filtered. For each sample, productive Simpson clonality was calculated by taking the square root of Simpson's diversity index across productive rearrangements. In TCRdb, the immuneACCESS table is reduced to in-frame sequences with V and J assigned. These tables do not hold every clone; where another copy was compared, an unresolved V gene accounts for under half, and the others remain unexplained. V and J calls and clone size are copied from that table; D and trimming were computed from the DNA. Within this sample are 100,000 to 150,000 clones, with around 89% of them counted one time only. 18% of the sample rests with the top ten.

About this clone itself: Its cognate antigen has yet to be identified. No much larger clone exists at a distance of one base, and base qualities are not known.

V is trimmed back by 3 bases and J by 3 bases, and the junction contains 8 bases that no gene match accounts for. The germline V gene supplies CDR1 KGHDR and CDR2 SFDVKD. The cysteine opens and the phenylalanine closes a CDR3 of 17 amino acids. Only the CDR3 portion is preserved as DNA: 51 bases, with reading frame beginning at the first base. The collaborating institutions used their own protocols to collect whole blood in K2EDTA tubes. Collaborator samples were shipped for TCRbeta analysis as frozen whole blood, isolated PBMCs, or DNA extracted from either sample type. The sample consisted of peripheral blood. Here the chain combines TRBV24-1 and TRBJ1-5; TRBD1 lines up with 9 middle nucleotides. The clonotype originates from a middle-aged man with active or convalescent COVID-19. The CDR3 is CATSDPTTGGDNQPQHF. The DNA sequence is TGTGCCACCAGTGATCCAACGACAGGGGGGGACAATCAGCCCCAGCATTTT.